This T cell receptor (beta chain) was sequenced for a study of identifying expanded T cells in peripheral blood (dated by TCRdb to the late 2010s). Turning to the overall study: Technical replicates were generated by sequencing separate aliquots of the same genomic DNA pool, with four replicates compared pairwise.

TCRbeta CDR3 regions were profiled by bias-controlled multiplex PCR amplification of genomic DNA with the immunoSEQ Assay. The study's own analysis went as follows. The absolute abundance of each unique TCRbeta CDR3 region was quantified after sequences were collapsed and filtered. Differential abundance was tested with two models: a binomial (Fisher-equivalent) model and a beta-binomial model that adds time-dependent variance fitted from healthy donors. Clones with fewer than 5 combined templates were removed, and a clone was called differentially abundant if the clone's Benjamini-Hochberg FDR was below 0.01. In the beta-binomial model, variance was expressed as a function of the total template count across the two samples, in the form v = (b*log(k)+a)^2. Held by TCRdb, this immuneACCESS table contains in-frame sequences only and omits some clones. Under half of the omission traces to an unresolved V gene where checked; the cause of the rest is unknown. V and J calls and clone size are those listed in that table; D and trimming were worked out from the DNA. The table for this sample lists fewer than 85,000 clones; approximately 84% of them were counted only once. The ten largest make up about 17% of the sample.

General findings and caveats noted by the study authors: Across all healthy donors, variance in clone template counts between roughly 2-week samples was found to increase significantly with total template count. The authors expected that biological variance in healthy repertoires might rise further over much longer intervals, such as months to years. Across all healthy-donor time intervals, the beta-binomial model significantly cut both the number of clones called differentially abundant and the false-positive rate. The binomial model flagged around 1.1 differentially abundant clones between technical replicates, compared with 15 to 17 over around 2 weeks and 19 over about four weeks.

With regard to this clone: What antigen it recognizes has not been identified. The input lacks base qualities; no much larger clone sits a single base away.

No immune events such as infections were documented for the healthy donors during the collection period. Time-dependent variance in a beta-binomial model of T-cell clone differential abundance was calibrated using healthy-donor blood repertoires as a training cohort. The training cohort included around ten healthy donors, of whom 3 were female and 7 were male. An age range of roughly 25 to 65 years, with an average of about 45 years, was recorded for the donors. Whole blood was collected from each healthy donor at three time points spaced two weeks apart and obtained from a commercial supplier. For immunosequencing, genomic DNA was extracted from whole blood that had not been sorted. Based on the germline V gene, the CDR1 and CDR2 sequences are SQVTM and ANQGSEA. The CDR3 measures 18 amino acids from cysteine to phenylalanine. Only the CDR3 part of the read is kept: 54 bases, read in frame from the first base.

The specimen was blood. The receptor's source is a person aged 18 to 70 in good health. The sequence is built from TRBV29-1 and TRBJ2-5; TRBD2 lines up with 12 middle nucleotides. The J call may be faulty, since TRBJ2-7 better matches the DNA end. CDR3 loop: CNLPGRLAGASLAYEQYF. The DNA sequence reads TGCAACTTGCCTGGGCGACTAGCGGGAGCGAGCCTAGCCTACGAGCAGTACTTC.